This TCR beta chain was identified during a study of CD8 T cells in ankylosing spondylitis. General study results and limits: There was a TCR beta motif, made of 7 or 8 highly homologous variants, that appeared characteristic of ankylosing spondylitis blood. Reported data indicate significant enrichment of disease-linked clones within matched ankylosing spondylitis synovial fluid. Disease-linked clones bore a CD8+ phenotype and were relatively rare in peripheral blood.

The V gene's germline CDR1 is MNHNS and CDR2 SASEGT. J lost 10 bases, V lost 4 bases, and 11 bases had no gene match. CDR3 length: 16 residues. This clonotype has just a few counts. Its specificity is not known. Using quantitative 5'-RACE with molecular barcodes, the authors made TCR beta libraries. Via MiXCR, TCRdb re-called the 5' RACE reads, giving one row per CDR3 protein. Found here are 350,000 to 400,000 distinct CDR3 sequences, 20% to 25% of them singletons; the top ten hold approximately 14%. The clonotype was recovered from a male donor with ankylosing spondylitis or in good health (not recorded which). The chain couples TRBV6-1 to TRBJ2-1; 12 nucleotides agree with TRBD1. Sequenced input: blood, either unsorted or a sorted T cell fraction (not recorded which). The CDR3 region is CASSGFGDRGQREQFF. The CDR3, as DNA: TGTGCCAGCAGTGGATTTGGGGACAGGGGGCAGAGGGAGCAGTTCTTC.